This T cell receptor (beta chain) was sequenced during a study of OX40 agonist ivuxolimab in advanced cancers. Looking at the study overall: Ivuxolimab, an antibody acting as an agonist of OX40 (CD134), was used to treat patients.

Note on this clone: No antigen is known for it.

The table came from immunoSEQ multiplex PCR; TCRdb's copy has only in-frame clones and leaves some out. This sample carries around 150,000 clones, 85% to 95% of them seen once, and the ten largest clones take around 0.33%. Overall study results and limits: At 0.1 to 3.0 mg/kg, clonal expansion of CD4+ and CD8+ blood T cells had occurred by week 6. Among patients with partial responses at 0.1-3.0 mg/kg, clonal expansion was among the lowest.

This CDR3 is built from 16 residues. Looked up from germline, CDR1 is WNHNN and CDR2 is SYGVQD (reference sequence). V was clipped by 7 bases and J by 14 bases; unmatched bases: 17. The genes are TRBV10-1 and TRBJ1-6; 10 bases map to TRBD1. Sequencing used CD4+ or CD8+ T cells sorted from blood, obtained in a trial of the OX40 agonist ivuxolimab. This receptor was obtained from an adult with an advanced solid tumor such as melanoma, head and neck, liver or kidney cancer. The DNA of the CDR3 is TGCGCCAGCATCATGGGACAGGGGTTACCTCGAAGAACCCTCCACTTT. Residues: CASIMGQGLPRRTLHF.